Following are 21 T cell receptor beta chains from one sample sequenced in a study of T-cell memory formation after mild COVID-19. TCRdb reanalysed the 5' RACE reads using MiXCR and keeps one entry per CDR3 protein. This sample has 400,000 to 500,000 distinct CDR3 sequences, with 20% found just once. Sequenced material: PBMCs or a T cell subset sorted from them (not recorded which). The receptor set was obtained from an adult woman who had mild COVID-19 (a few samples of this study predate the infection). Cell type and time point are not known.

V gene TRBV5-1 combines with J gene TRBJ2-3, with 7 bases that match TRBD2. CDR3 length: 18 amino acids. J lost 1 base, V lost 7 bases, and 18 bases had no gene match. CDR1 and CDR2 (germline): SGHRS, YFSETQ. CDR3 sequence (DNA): TGCGCCAGCGGGGGTCGTTCTGCGGGAGTTAGGGGCACAGATACGCAGTATTTT. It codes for CASGGRSAGVRGTDTQYF. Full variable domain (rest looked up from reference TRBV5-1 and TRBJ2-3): KAGVTQTPRYLIKTRGQQVTLSCSPISGHRSVSWYQQTPGQGLQFLFEYFSETQRNKGNFPGRFSGRQFSNSRSEMNVSTLELGDSALYLCASGGRSAGVRGTDTQYFGPGTRLTVL.

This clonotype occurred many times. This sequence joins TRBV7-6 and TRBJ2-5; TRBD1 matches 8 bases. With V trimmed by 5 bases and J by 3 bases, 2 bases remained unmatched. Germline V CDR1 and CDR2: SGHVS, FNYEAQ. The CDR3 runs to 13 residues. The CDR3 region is CASSRQGKETQYF. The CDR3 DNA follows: TGTGCCAGCAGCCGACAGGGGAAAGAGACCCAGTACTTC.

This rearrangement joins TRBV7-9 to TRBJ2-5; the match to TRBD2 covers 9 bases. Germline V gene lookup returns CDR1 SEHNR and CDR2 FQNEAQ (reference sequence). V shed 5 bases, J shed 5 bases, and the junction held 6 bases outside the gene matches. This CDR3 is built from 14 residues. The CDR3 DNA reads TGTGCCAGCAGCAAGGGACTAGCAACCGAGACCCAGTACTTC. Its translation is CASSKGLATETQYF. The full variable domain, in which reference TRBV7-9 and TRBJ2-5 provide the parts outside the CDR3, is DTGVSQNPRHKITKRGQNVTFRCDPISEHNRLYWYRQTLGQGPEFLTYFQNEAQLEKSRLLSDRFSAERPKGSFSTLEIQRTEQGDSAMYLCASSKGLATETQYFGPGTRLLVL.

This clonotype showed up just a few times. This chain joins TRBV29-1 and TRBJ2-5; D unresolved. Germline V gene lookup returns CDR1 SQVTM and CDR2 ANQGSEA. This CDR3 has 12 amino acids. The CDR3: CSERHSGETQYF. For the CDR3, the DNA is TGCAGTGAAAGACACTCCGGAGAGACCCAGTACTTC. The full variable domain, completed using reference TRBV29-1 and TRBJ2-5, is SAVISQKPSRDICQRGTSLTIQCQVDSQVTMMFWYRQQPGQSLTLIATANQGSEATYESGFVIDKFPISRPNLTFSTLTVSNMSPEDSSIYLCSERHSGETQYFGPGTRLLVL.

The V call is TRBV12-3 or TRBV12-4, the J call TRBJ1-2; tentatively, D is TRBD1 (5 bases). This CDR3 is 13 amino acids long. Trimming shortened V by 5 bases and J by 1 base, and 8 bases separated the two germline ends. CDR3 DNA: TGTGCCAGCAGTGCCCAGGGTAACTATGGCTACACCTTC. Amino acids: CASSAQGNYGYTF.

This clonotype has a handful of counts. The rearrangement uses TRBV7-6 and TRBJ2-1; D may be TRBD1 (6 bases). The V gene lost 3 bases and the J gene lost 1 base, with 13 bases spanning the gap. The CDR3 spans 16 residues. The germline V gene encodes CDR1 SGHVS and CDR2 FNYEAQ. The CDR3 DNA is TGTGCCAGCAGCTTCTCACAGGGTGGGTCCTACAATGAGCAGTTCTTC. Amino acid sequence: CASSFSQGGSYNEQFF.

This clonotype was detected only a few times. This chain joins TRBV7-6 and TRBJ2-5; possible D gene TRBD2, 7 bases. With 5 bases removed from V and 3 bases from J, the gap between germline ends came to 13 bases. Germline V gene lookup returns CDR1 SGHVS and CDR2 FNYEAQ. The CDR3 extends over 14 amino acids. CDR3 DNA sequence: TGTGCCAGCAGCCGAAGCGGGACAAAAGAGACCCAGTACTTC. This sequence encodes CASSRSGTKETQYF.

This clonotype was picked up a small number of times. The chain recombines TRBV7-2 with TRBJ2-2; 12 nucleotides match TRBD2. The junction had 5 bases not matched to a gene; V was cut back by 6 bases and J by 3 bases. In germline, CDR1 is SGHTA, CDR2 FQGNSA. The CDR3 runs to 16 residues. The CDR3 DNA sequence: TGTGCCAGCAGACCTACTAGCGGGAGGTACACCGGGGAGCTGTTTTTT. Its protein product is CASRPTSGRYTGELFF.

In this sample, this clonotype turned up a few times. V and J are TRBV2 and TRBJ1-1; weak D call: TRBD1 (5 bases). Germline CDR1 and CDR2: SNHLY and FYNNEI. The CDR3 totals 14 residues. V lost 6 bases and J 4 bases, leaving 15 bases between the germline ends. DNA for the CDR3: TGTGCCAGCAGAGTGAATCAGGGCCTCACTGAAGCTTTCTTT. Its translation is CASRVNQGLTEAFF.

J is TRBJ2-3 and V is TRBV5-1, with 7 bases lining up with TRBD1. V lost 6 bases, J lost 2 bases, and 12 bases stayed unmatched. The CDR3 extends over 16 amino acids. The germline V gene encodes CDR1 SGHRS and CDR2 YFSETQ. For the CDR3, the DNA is TGCGCCAGCACCTATGGGACAGCGAGGTCCACAGATACGCAGTATTTT. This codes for CASTYGTARSTDTQYF.

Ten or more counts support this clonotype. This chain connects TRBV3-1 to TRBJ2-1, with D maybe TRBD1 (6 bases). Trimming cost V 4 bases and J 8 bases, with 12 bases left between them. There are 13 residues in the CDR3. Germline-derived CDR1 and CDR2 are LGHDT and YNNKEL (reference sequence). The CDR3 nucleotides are TGTGCCAGCAGCCCGGACAGTCGTCATGAGCAGTTCTTC. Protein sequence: CASSPDSRHEQFF.

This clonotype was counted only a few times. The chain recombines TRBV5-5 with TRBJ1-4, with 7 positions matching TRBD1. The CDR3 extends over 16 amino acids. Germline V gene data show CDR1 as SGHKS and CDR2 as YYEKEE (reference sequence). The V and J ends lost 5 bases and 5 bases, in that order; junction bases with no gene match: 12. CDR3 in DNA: TGTGCCAGCAGTAACAGGGGAAACGCCAAGAATGAAAAACTGTTTTTT. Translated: CASSNRGNAKNEKLFF.

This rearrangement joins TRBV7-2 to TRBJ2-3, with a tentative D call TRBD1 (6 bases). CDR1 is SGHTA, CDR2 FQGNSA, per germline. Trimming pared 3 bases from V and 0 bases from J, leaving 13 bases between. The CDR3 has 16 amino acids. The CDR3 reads CASSFYREWSTDTQYF. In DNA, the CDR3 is TGTGCCAGCAGCTTTTACAGGGAATGGAGCACAGATACGCAGTATTTT. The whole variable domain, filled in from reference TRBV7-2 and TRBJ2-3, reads GAGVSQSPSNKVTEKGKDVELRCDPISGHTALYWYRQSLGQGLEFLIYFQGNSAPDKSGLPSDRFSAERTGGSVSTLTIQRTQQEDSAVYLCASSFYREWSTDTQYFGPGTRLTVL.

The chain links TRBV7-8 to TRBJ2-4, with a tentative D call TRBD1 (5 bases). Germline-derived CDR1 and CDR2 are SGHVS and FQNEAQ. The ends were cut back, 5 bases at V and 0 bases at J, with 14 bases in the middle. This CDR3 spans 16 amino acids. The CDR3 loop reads CASSLPTDLAKNIQYF. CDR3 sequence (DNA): TGTGCCAGCAGCCTCCCGACAGACTTAGCCAAAAACATTCAGTACTTC.

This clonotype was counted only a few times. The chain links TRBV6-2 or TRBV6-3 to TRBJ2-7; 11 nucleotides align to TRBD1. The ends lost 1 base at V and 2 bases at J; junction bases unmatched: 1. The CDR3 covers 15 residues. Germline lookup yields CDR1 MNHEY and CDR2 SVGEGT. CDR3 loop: CASSYLGQGAYEQYF. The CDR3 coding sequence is TGTGCCAGCAGTTACTTGGGACAGGGGGCCTACGAGCAGTACTTC.

The CDR3 region has the DNA TGTGCCATCAGTGAGTCGCGGACAGGGACCTACGAGCAGTACTTC. This gives the protein CAISESRTGTYEQYF. The chain recombines TRBV10-3 with TRBJ2-7; 8 nucleotides line up with TRBD1. This CDR3 is built from 15 residues. Unmatched junction bases numbered 3, after V lost 0 bases and J lost 2 bases. Germline values: CDR1 ENHRY, CDR2 SYGVKD.

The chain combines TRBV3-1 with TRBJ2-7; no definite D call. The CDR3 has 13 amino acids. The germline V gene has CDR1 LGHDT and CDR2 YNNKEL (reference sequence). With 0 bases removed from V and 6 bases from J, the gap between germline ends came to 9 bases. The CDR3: CASSQDSAAEQYF. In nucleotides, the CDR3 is TGTGCCAGCAGCCAAGATTCGGCAGCCGAGCAGTACTTC.

CDR3 coding DNA: TGTGCCAGCAGCTTAGATCACGGCAGGGTGGCGGGGGAGACCCAGTACTTC. It translates to CASSLDHGRVAGETQYF. This chain connects TRBV7-2 to TRBJ2-5, with a weak D call TRBD2 (6 bases). The CDR3 is 17 amino acids. Germline loops: CDR1 SGHTA, CDR2 FQGNSA. Trimming pared 1 base from V and 5 bases from J, leaving 20 bases between.

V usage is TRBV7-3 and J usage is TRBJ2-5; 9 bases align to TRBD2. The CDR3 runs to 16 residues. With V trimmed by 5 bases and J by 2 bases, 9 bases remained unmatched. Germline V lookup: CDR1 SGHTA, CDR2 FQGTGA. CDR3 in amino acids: CASSQGAGGVQETQYF. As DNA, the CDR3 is TGTGCCAGCAGCCAAGGAGCGGGGGGCGTTCAAGAGACCCAGTACTTC.

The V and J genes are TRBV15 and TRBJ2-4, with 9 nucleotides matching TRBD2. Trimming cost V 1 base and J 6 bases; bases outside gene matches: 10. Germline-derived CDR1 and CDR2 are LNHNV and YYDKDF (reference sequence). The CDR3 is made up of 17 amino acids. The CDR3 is CATSRASLGLARNIQYF. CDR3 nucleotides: TGTGCCACCAGCAGAGCAAGCTTGGGACTAGCTAGAAACATTCAGTACTTC.

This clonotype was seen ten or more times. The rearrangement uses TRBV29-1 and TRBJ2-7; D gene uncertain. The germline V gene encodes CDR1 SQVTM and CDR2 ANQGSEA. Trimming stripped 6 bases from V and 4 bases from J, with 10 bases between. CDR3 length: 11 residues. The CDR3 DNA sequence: TGCAGCGTAGGAGTGGGGTACGAGCAGTACTTC. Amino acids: CSVGVGYEQYF.